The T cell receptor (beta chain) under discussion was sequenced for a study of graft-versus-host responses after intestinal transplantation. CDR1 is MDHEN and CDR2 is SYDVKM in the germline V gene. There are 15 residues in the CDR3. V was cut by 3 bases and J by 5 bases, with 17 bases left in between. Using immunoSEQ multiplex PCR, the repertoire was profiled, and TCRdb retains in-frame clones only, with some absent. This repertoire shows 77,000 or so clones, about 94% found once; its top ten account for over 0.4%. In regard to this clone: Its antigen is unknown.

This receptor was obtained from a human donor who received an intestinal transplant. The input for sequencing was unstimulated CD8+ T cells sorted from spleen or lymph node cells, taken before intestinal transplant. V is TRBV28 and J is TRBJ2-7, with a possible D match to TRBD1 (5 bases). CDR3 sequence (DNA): TGTGCCAGCAGTTTCACCCAGGGTCTAAAGGACGAGCAGTACTTC. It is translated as CASSFTQGLKDEQYF.